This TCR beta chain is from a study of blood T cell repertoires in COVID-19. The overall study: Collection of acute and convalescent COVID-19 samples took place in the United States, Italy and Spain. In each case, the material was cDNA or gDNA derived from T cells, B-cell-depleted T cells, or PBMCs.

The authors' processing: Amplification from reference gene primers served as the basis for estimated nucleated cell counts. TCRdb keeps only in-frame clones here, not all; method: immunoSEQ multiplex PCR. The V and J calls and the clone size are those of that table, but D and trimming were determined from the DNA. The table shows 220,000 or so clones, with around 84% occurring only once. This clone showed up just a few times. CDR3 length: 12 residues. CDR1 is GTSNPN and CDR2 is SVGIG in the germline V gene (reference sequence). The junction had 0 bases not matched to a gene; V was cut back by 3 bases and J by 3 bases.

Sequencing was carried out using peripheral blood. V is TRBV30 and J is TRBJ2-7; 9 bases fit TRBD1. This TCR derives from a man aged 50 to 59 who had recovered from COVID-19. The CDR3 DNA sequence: TGTGCCTGGAGGGACAGGGGCTACGAGCAGTACTTC. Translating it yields CAWRDRGYEQYF.